A selection of T cell receptor beta chains follows, all from one sample in a study of blood T cell repertoires in COVID-19. Some clones are missing from TCRdb's copy, which holds only in-frame ones; the method was immunoSEQ multiplex PCR. This sample has 150,000 to 160,000 clones, with roughly nine tenths found just once. Sequences were obtained from peripheral blood. Source of these receptors: a woman aged 70-85 years with acute or convalescent COVID-19. The CDR3 runs from the conserved cysteine through the conserved F or W. D genes are given only for firm matches. Clone sizes are given selectively: once, few, many, or a class where the clone is expanded.

>TRBJ1-6|TRBV5-1|-|-
CASSLVAGDSPLHF
TGCGCCAGCAGCTTGGTAGCCGGAGATTCACCCCTCCACTTT
>TRBJ1-6|TRBV6-2/TRBV6-3|-|TRBD1
CASSYPGQRNSPLHF
TGTGCCAGCAGTTACCCGGGACAGAGAAATTCACCCCTCCACTTT
>TRBJ1-5|TRBV18|-|-
CASSPTAPRDQPQHF
TGTGCCAGCTCACCGACGGCCCCCCGGGATCAGCCCCAGCATTTT
>TRBJ1-4|TRBV4-1|-|TRBD1
CASSHGVGTGGEKLFF
TGCGCCAGCAGCCACGGTGTTGGGACAGGGGGGGAAAAACTGTTTTTT
>TRBJ2-7|TRBV12-5|-|-
CASGLEGISGSYF
TGTGCTAGTGGTTTGGAAGGGATCTCGGGATCGTACTTC
>TRBJ1-1|TRBV5-5|once|-
CASSRGQSTSEAFF
TGTGCCAGCAGCCGTGGACAGTCTACCAGTGAAGCTTTCTTT
>TRBJ2-2|TRBV9|few|-
CASSVDGGITGELFF
TGTGCCAGCAGCGTAGACGGAGGGATCACCGGGGAGCTGTTTTTT
>TRBJ1-1|TRBV19|-|TRBD1
CASRRDRGRGAFF
TGTGCCAGTAGGAGGGACAGGGGGCGCGGAGCTTTCTTT
>TRBJ2-3|TRBV24-1|-|TRBD2
CATSDPRGSGGSTSTDTQYF
TGTGCCACCAGTGATCCCCGGGGTAGCGGGGGAAGTACTAGCACAGATACGCAGTATTTT
>TRBJ1-2|TRBV27|once|TRBD1
CASSTGAANYGYTF
TGTGCCAGCAGTACAGGGGCTGCTAACTATGGCTACACCTTC
>TRBJ2-2|TRBV4-2|-|-
CASSQERSETGELFF
TGTGCCAGCAGCCAAGAGAGGAGCGAGACCGGGGAGCTGTTTTTT
>TRBJ1-6|TRBV7-2|-|-
CASSVDWGSPLHF
TGTGCCAGCAGCGTGGACTGGGGTTCACCCCTCCACTTT
>TRBJ1-2|TRBV18|-|-
CASSPGQGNYGYTF
TGTGCCAGCTCACCCGGTCAGGGTAACTATGGCTACACCTTC
>TRBJ1-5|TRBV7-2|-|-
CASSFAGAGNQPQHF
TGTGCCAGCAGCTTTGCGGGGGCGGGCAATCAGCCCCAGCATTTT
>TRBJ1-6|TRBV30|-|-
CAWSVYSSPLHF
TGTGCCTGGAGTGTATACAGTTCACCCCTCCACTTT
>TRBJ1-6|TRBV19|-|-
CASSPPQGQTSPLHF
TGTGCCAGTAGTCCCCCACAGGGCCAGACTTCACCCCTCCACTTT
>TRBJ2-1|TRBV7-3|-|TRBD2
CASSPKGLAGGKNYNEQFF
TGTGCCAGCAGCCCAAAGGGACTAGCGGGGGGGAAAAACTACAATGAGCAGTTCTTC
>TRBJ2-1|TRBV19|-|-
CAVRSGMGNEQFF
TGTGCCGTAAGATCGGGGATGGGCAATGAGCAGTTCTTC
>TRBJ2-5|TRBV18|-|TRBD2
CASSYGGGEQETQYF
TGTGCCAGCTCATATGGCGGGGGAGAACAAGAGACCCAGTACTTC
>TRBJ2-7|TRBV7-2|-|-
CASSFGADSYEQYF
TGTGCCAGCAGCTTTGGGGCAGACAGCTACGAGCAGTACTTC
>TRBJ2-5|TRBV7-2|-|TRBD2
CASSLASGTRPDETQYF
TGTGCCAGCAGCTTAGCGAGCGGGACTAGACCGGACGAGACCCAGTACTTC
>TRBJ2-5|TRBV6-5|few|TRBD2
CASSIPGLAETQYF
TGTGCCAGCAGTATACCGGGACTAGCAGAGACCCAGTACTTC
>TRBJ1-6|TRBV9|once|TRBD1
CASSVEVTGNSPLHF
TGTGCCAGCAGCGTAGAGGTGACAGGGAATTCACCCCTCCACTTT
>TRBJ2-2|TRBV11-2|-|-
CASRLAGLDTGELFF
TGTGCCAGCAGGTTAGCTGGGCTCGACACCGGGGAGCTGTTTTTT
>TRBJ1-5|TRBV5-3|-|-
CARSLVREPQHF
TGTGCCAGAAGCTTGGTACGGGAGCCCCAGCATTTT
>TRBJ2-7|TRBV18|-|TRBD1
CASSPVAGQGAVEQYF
TGTGCCAGCTCACCCGTGGCGGGACAGGGGGCGGTCGAGCAGTACTTC
>TRBJ2-2|TRBV19|-|-
CASGLGGNTGELFF
TGTGCCTCCGGCCTCGGGGGGAACACCGGGGAGCTGTTTTTT
>TRBJ1-3|TRBV28|once|-
CASSFLRGINGNTIYF
TGTGCCAGCAGTTTTCTCAGGGGCATCAATGGAAACACCATATATTTT
>TRBJ2-3|TRBV7-9|-|TRBD2
CASSLAGGGGTDTQYF
TGTGCCAGCAGCTTAGCAGGCGGGGGGGGCACAGATACGCAGTATTTT
>TRBJ1-6|TRBV30|-|TRBD1
CAARGQSGSPLHF
TGTGCCGCCAGGGGGCAGAGTGGTTCACCCCTCCACTTT
>TRBJ1-6|TRBV3-1/TRBV3-2|-|-
CASSQGGTWRRNSPLHF
TGTGCCAGCAGCCAAGGAGGAACCTGGCGGAGGAATTCACCCCTCCACTTT
>TRBJ2-7|TRBV5-1|-|TRBD1
CASSLGQGAAGSEQYF
TGCGCCAGCAGCTTGGGACAGGGGGCTGCAGGTAGCGAGCAGTACTTC
>TRBJ1-2|TRBV2|-|-
CASTPTSYGYTF
TGTGCCAGTACACCCACCAGCTATGGCTACACCTTC